The next 25 T cell receptor beta chains were all read from a single sample in a study of CD8+ T cells in alopecia areata. On the basis of CD4, CD8alpha, NKG2D, NKG2ACE and other markers, pooled cutaneous lymph node cells were sorted. The authors extracted RNA and reverse transcribed it into cDNA as the sequencing template. Sequenced by immunoSEQ multiplex PCR; TCRdb stores in-frame clones only, minus some. The data list approximately 300,000 clones, none observed once; more than 0.95% falls to the top ten. The sequenced sample was CD4+ T cells sorted from a lymph node. The receptors originated from a C3H/HeJ mouse with alopecia areata. Mouse MHC haplotype: H2-k.

This clone has just a few counts. Gene names denote mouse genes. The read stops 4 residues short of the end of the CDR3; the missing end is completed from the germline J gene. The chain carries TRBV13-2 and TRBJ2-3; D remains ambiguous. This CDR3 is 14 amino acids long. Germline V lookup: CDR1 NNHNN, CDR2 SYGAGS (reference sequence). The ends were cut back, 0 bases at V and 0 bases at J, with 5 bases in the middle. CDR3 sequence: CASGDGVSAETLYF. CDR3 DNA, as far as it was read: TGTGCCAGCGGTGATGGGGTTAGTGCAGAA.

Regarding this clone: Germline and genes: mouse. With the read ending 4 residues before the CDR3 end, the germline J gene is used to fill in that end. The chain recombines TRBV19 with TRBJ2-7; possible D gene TRBD1, 6 bases. The CDR3 runs 14 residues. Trimming pared 5 bases from V and 0 bases from J, leaving 12 bases between. Germline V gene sequence: CDR1 FNHDT, CDR2 SITEND (reference sequence). This chain's CDR3 is CASRSGTTSYEQYF. CDR3 DNA (partial): TGTGCCAGCAGATCCGGGACAACCTCCTAT.

This clone was recorded a few times. Gene names are the mouse ones. The sequenced fragment ends 4 residues before the CDR3 boundary, so the rest is inferred from the germline J gene. The chain carries TRBV1 and TRBJ2-4; 9 nucleotides line up with TRBD2. This CDR3 is built from 15 residues. Germline CDR1 and CDR2: NSQYPW and LRSPGD (reference sequence). CDR3 residues: CTCSGPGGGRNTLYF. The CDR3 bases that were read are TGCACCTGCAGTGGACCTGGGGGGGGGCGAAAC.

This clone was seen a handful of times. Gene names and germline refer to mouse. Sequencing ends 4 residues short of the CDR3 end; the germline J gene provides the rest. The V gene is TRBV1, the J gene TRBJ2-5; possibly TRBD2 for D (7 bases). Germline V gene sequence: CDR1 NSQYPW, CDR2 LRSPGD (reference sequence). The CDR3 consists of 13 residues. The covered CDR3 bases are TGCACCTGCAGGAGGGGGGGGAGGGAC. Protein: CTCRRGGRD. The entire CDR3 protein is CTCRRGGRDTQYF.

This clone was seen only a few times. Genes and germline come from the mouse. The CDR3 end is not reached by the read, which stops 3 residues before it; the germline J gene fills it in. The chain uses TRBV19 and TRBJ1-6, with unresolved D. TRBJ1-6 is given ORF status, its function remaining uncertain. The CDR3 is 13 residues long. Germline loops: CDR1 FNHDT, CDR2 SITEND (reference sequence). Between the trimmed V and J ends, which lost 2 bases and 8 bases, there was a span of 8 bases. CDR3 bases read: TGTGCCAGCAGTATCGAGAGGGATTCGCCC. It translates to CASSIERDSP. In full, the CDR3 reads CASSIERDSPLYF.

A few counts support this clone. Mouse gene names and germline throughout. From the germline J gene comes the end of the CDR3, since the read stops 4 residues before it. This sequence joins TRBV1 and TRBJ1-1, with TRBD1 as a possible D gene (5 bases). Germline values: CDR1 NSQYPW, CDR2 LRSPGD (reference sequence). The CDR3 spans 14 residues. Deletions cut 3 bases from V and 1 base from J, with 9 bases between. This chain's CDR3 is CTCSAPGLNTEVFF. Partial CDR3 DNA: TGCACCTGCAGTGCGCCGGGACTAAACACA.

This clone was seen a handful of times. Gene names denote mouse genes. The missing CDR3 end, 3 residues past where the read stops, is filled in from the germline J gene. This chain uses TRBV13-3 with TRBJ1-6, with 7 nucleotides matching TRBD1. TRBJ1-6 counts as an open reading frame of uncertain function. CDR1 is NNHDY, CDR2 SYVADS, per germline. V lost 5 bases, J lost 7 bases, and 3 bases stayed unmatched. This CDR3 is 13 amino acids long. This CDR3 is CASRDRANSPLYF. Partial CDR3 DNA: TGTGCCAGCAGAGACAGGGCCAATTCGCCC.

This clone has more than one count but fewer than ten. The gene symbols are mouse symbols. With the read ending 4 residues before the CDR3 end, the germline J gene is used to fill in that end. Different DNA sequences within this sample yield the same CDR3. The J gene is TRBJ2-1, the V gene TRBV19, with TRBD1 matching 7 bases. The V gene end was trimmed by 3 bases and the J gene end by 3 bases; junction bases not matched to a gene: 3. CDR1 is FNHDT and CDR2 is SITEND in the germline V gene (reference sequence). The CDR3 length is 14 residues. The covered CDR3 bases are TGTGCCAGCAGTACACAGGGGTCCTATGCT. Translating gives CASSTQGSYA. The full CDR3 protein is CASSTQGSYAEQFF.

In this sample, this clone turned up a few times. Germline and genes: mouse. The read ends 4 residues shy of where the CDR3 ends; the end is completed using the germline J gene. The chain uses TRBV13-1 and TRBJ2-1, with D possibly TRBD2 on 6 matching bases. Between the trimmed V and J ends, which lost 2 bases and 3 bases, there was a span of 12 bases. Germline CDR1 and CDR2: NSHNY and SYGAGN. The CDR3 extends over 15 amino acids. CDR3 bases read: TGTGCCAGCAGTGACGGACTGTGGGGCTATGCT. This encodes CASSDGLWGYA. The complete CDR3 protein is CASSDGLWGYAEQFF.

This clone showed up just a few times. The gene names here belong to mouse. The CDR3 extends 4 residues past the end of the read, so its final part is completed from the germline J gene. The J gene is TRBJ2-5, the V gene TRBV13-1; 8 positions match TRBD1. This CDR3 is 14 amino acids long. Germline V gives CDR1 NSHNY, CDR2 SYGAGN. CDR3 loop: CASSDLQGGDTQYF. The CDR3 DNA, read in part, is TGTGCCAGCAGTGATCTACAGGGGGGAGAC.

In the case of this clone: Gene and germline names: mouse. The DNA ends 4 residues before the CDR3 does, and the rest of the CDR3 is filled in from the germline J gene. This chain joins TRBV1 and TRBJ2-2, with D perhaps matching TRBD2 (6 bases). Germline loops: CDR1 NSQYPW, CDR2 LRSPGD (reference sequence). With 3 bases removed from V and 3 bases from J, the gap between germline ends came to 8 bases. The CDR3 contains 14 residues. This CDR3 is CTCSAGDYTGQLYF. The CDR3 bases that were read are TGCACCTGCAGTGCGGGGGACTACACCGGG.

Concerning this clone itself: The genes and germline here are from mouse. The sequenced fragment ends 4 residues before the CDR3 boundary, so the rest is inferred from the germline J gene. This chain links TRBV13-3 with TRBJ1-1; 11 bases line up with TRBD1. This CDR3 is 15 amino acids long. The germline V gene has CDR1 NNHDY and CDR2 SYVADS. The chain's CDR3 is CASSEGQGDRTEVFF. The CDR3 bases that were read are TGTGCCAGCAGTGAGGGACAGGGGGATCGAACA.

Only a few counts were recorded for this clone. Genes and germline are mouse. The sequenced fragment ends 4 residues before the CDR3 boundary, so the rest is inferred from the germline J gene. The chain has TRBV19 and TRBJ2-5; D call uncertain. The CDR3 extends over 12 amino acids. The germline V gene encodes CDR1 FNHDT and CDR2 SITEND (reference sequence). The covered CDR3 bases are TGTGCCAGCAGTAGGAGGGAAGAC. It encodes CASSRRED. The whole CDR3 sequence reads CASSRREDTQYF.

In regard to this clone: The gene symbols are mouse symbols. The read stops 4 residues short of the end of the CDR3; the missing end is completed from the germline J gene. This chain connects TRBV17 to TRBJ2-1; 8 bases match TRBD2. Unmatched junction bases numbered 1, after V lost 3 bases and J lost 0 bases. The V gene's germline CDR1 is MNHDT and CDR2 YYDKIL. The CDR3 runs to 15 residues. The CDR3 DNA, read in part, is TGTGCTAGCAGTAGGGGGGGGCATAACTATGCT. Protein: CASSRGGHNYA. In full, the CDR3 is CASSRGGHNYAEQFF.

Concerning this clone: Mouse gene names and germline throughout. In the same sample, other DNA sequences code for this CDR3. The sequenced part of the CDR3 DNA is TGTGCCAGCAGTGGGGACAGGGGATACACA. It specifies CASSGDRGYT. The complete CDR3 sequence is CASSGDRGYTEVFF. This chain connects TRBV13-3 to TRBJ1-1, with TRBD1 matching over 10 bases. Read sequence stops 4 residues before the CDR3 end, and the germline J gene provides the missing end. The V gene's germline CDR1 is NNHDY and CDR2 SYVADS. The trim removed 3 bases at V and 3 bases at J, leaving 2 bases unmatched. The CDR3 runs to 14 residues.

Concerning this clone itself: Genes and germline are mouse. Coverage ceases 4 residues before the CDR3 finishes, and the germline J gene fills in the end. This sequence joins TRBV13-1 and TRBJ2-5; a possible D gene is TRBD2 (5 bases). Germline values: CDR1 NSHNY, CDR2 SYGAGN. This CDR3 is 12 amino acids long. The DNA read from the CDR3 is TGTGCCAGCAGTGGACTGAAAGAC. Its protein is CASSGLKD. The CDR3 in full is CASSGLKDTQYF.

This clone was picked up a small number of times. Gene names are the mouse ones. The CDR3 is cut off 4 residues early in the read; its end comes from the germline J gene. The rearrangement joins TRBV13-1 to TRBJ2-4; 7 nucleotides agree with TRBD1. V lost 3 bases, J lost 0 bases, and 10 bases stayed unmatched. CDR1 and CDR2 (germline): NSHNY, SYGAGN. The CDR3 covers 17 residues. The CDR3 loop is CASSGRDRALSQNTLYF. The CDR3 DNA, read in part, is TGTGCCAGCAGTGGCAGGGACAGAGCCCTTAGTCAAAAC.

This clone turned up a few times. Mouse germline and gene names are used. The read terminates 3 residues ahead of where the CDR3 ends, so the germline J gene completes it. V is TRBV19 and J is TRBJ1-6; 7 bases fit TRBD1. TRBJ1-6 is labeled an ORF, and its function is uncertain. Unmatched junction bases numbered 3, after V lost 2 bases and J lost 7 bases. This CDR3 spans 14 amino acids. Germline V CDR1 and CDR2: FNHDT, SITEND (reference sequence). The part of the CDR3 DNA that was read is TGTGCCAGCAGTATCCACAGGGGAAATTCGCCC. Its translation: CASSIHRGNSP. The full CDR3 is CASSIHRGNSPLYF.

The table lists this clone with a few counts. Mouse gene names and germline throughout. The DNA read from the CDR3 is TGTGCCAGCGGTGACTACCAGGGACAGGATAATTCGCCC. The encoded protein is CASGDYQGQDNSP. The entire CDR3 protein is CASGDYQGQDNSPLYF. This chain links TRBV13-2 with TRBJ1-6; TRBD1 agrees at 8 bases. Read sequence stops 3 residues before the CDR3 end, and the germline J gene provides the missing end. TRBJ1-6 is designated an ORF whose function remains uncertain. The CDR3 is made up of 16 amino acids. With V trimmed by 2 bases and J by 5 bases, 6 bases remained unmatched. Germline loops: CDR1 NNHNN, CDR2 SYGAGS (reference sequence).

This clone appeared a few times. Any gene name here is a mouse gene name. The DNA ends 4 residues before the CDR3 does, and the rest of the CDR3 is filled in from the germline J gene. V gene TRBV5 combines with J gene TRBJ2-4, with D maybe TRBD2 (6 bases). The CDR3 is made up of 14 amino acids. CDR1 is LGHNA, CDR2 YNLKQL, per germline (reference sequence). Trimming pared 4 bases from V and 1 base from J, leaving 9 bases between. CDR3 region: CASSPRTGQNTLYF. The CDR3 bases that were read are TGTGCCAGCAGCCCTCGGACTGGTCAAAAC.

This clone occurred a few times. Gene names are the mouse ones. With the read ending 4 residues before the CDR3 end, the germline J gene is used to fill in that end. The rearrangement links TRBV1 to TRBJ2-3, with TRBD1 identical over 9 bases. The CDR3 spans 16 residues. J lost 2 bases, V lost 4 bases, and 7 bases had no gene match. Germline V gene sequence: CDR1 NSQYPW, CDR2 LRSPGD (reference sequence). The CDR3 here is CTCSEPGQGTAETLYF. The covered CDR3 bases are TGCACCTGCAGTGAACCGGGACAGGGAACTGCAGAA. The full variable domain, in which reference TRBV1 and TRBJ2-3 provide the parts outside the CDR3, is VTLLEQNPRWRLVPRGQAVNLRCILKNSQYPWMSWYQQDLQKQLQWLFTLRSPGDKEVKSLPGADYLATRVTDTELRLQVANMSQGRTLYCTCSEPGQGTAETLYFGSGTRLTVL.

As to this clone: Gene and germline names: mouse. Coverage ceases 4 residues before the CDR3 finishes, and the germline J gene fills in the end. The V gene is TRBV13-3, the J gene TRBJ2-5; TRBD2 is a possible D gene (5 bases). Per germline, CDR1 NNHDY and CDR2 SYVADS. This CDR3 comprises 13 residues. The CDR3 bases that were read are TGTGCCAGCAGTACTGGACGGAAAGAC. This codes for CASSTGRKD. In full, the CDR3 reads CASSTGRKDTQYF.

In this sample, this clone turned up a few times. Gene names and germline match the mouse. The read ends 4 residues shy of where the CDR3 ends; the end is completed using the germline J gene. Other DNA sequences from this sample encode an identical CDR3 as well. This chain links TRBV13-1 with TRBJ2-1; 11 bases map to TRBD1. The CDR3 covers 15 residues. Germline CDR1 NSHNY, CDR2 SYGAGN. V gave up 2 bases and J gave up 3 bases; unmatched junction bases: 1. CDR3 DNA, as far as it was read: TGTGCCAGCAGTGAAGGGACAGGGGGCTATGCT. Residues: CASSEGTGGYA. The CDR3 in full is CASSEGTGGYAEQFF.

This clone was recorded a few times. Gene names denote mouse genes. The read comes to an end 4 residues before the CDR3 does, leaving the germline J gene to fill in the end. The chain links TRBV1 to TRBJ2-5; 9 positions agree with TRBD1. In germline, CDR1 is NSQYPW, CDR2 LRSPGD (reference sequence). This CDR3 has 15 residues. The CDR3 spells CTCSAVQQGADTQYF. CDR3 bases read: TGCACCTGCAGTGCAGTACAACAGGGGGCCGAC.

As concerns this clone: Gene names refer to mouse genes. Read coverage stops 4 residues before the CDR3 terminus; the germline J gene supplies the remainder. This sequence joins TRBV17 and TRBJ2-3, with 12 bases that match TRBD2. Losses at the gene ends were 0 bases for V and 1 base for J; bases not matched to a gene: 2. The CDR3 runs to 17 residues. Germline V gives CDR1 MNHDT, CDR2 YYDKIL. CDR3 residues: CASSREGLGGGAETLYF. CDR3 bases read: TGTGCTAGCAGTAGAGAAGGACTGGGGGGGGGTGCAGAA.